These 16 T cell receptor beta chains were sequenced from one sample in a study of human T cells and chemical hapten exposure. TCRdb used MiXCR to reprocess the RACE reads, holding one entry per CDR3 protein. The repertoire holds more than 300,000 distinct CDR3 sequences, 5.1% seen once, with 2.5% to 3% in the top ten. The time point denotes: pre-sensitization, week 0. Described treatment: therapeutic diphenylcyclopropenone sensitization with weekly scalp DPC. This specimen was whole blood, taken in connection with sensitization to the hapten diphenylcyclopropenone (DPC). The receptors here all came from a woman in her 50s with alopecia areata. Some clones in this sample may be carry-over from other donors' samples.

This chain uses TRBV6-2 or TRBV6-3 with TRBJ1-2; D might be TRBD1 (6 bases). V was trimmed by 9 bases and J by 3 bases, leaving 14 bases between them. CDR1 is MNHEY, CDR2 SVGEGT, per germline. CDR3 length equals 13 residues. CDR3 residues: CASSSDRYYGYTF. The DNA of the CDR3 is TGTGCCAGTTCCTCCGACAGGTACTATGGCTACACCTTC.

This clonotype was observed at least ten times. The rearrangement joins TRBV7-9 to TRBJ2-7, with a possible D match to TRBD1 (5 bases). The CDR3 runs to 17 residues. V lost 5 bases and J 3 bases, leaving 23 bases between the germline ends. The V gene's germline CDR1 is SEHNR and CDR2 FQNEAQ (reference sequence). The DNA of the CDR3 is TGTGCCAGCAGCCCTACTCCAGGGCCCTCGACTGGCTACGAGCAGTACTTC. It codes for CASSPTPGPSTGYEQYF.

The CDR3: CASSLIRGARTDTQYF. The CDR3 bases are TGTGCCAGCAGCTTAATCAGGGGGGCGCGGACAGATACGCAGTATTTT. The V and J genes are TRBV7-2 and TRBJ2-3; D is possibly TRBD1 (7 bases). The CDR3 extends over 16 amino acids. The V end lost 2 bases, the J end lost 3 bases, and 15 bases lay between the germline ends. Germline V lookup: CDR1 SGHTA, CDR2 FQGNSA. The full variable domain, completed using reference TRBV7-2 and TRBJ2-3, is GAGVSQSPSNKVTEKGKDVELRCDPISGHTALYWYRQSLGQGLEFLIYFQGNSAPDKSGLPSDRFSAERTGGSVSTLTIQRTQQEDSAVYLCASSLIRGARTDTQYFGPGTRLTVL.

The table lists this clonotype with a few counts. V usage is TRBV11-2 and J usage is TRBJ2-1; 13 bases fit TRBD2. The CDR3 contains 16 residues. Germline CDR1 reads SGHAT; CDR2 reads FQNNGV. V lost 4 bases and J lost 9; bases outside the gene matches: 9. CDR3 loop: CASSSPGTSGKAEQFF. Written as DNA, the CDR3 is TGTGCCAGCAGCTCGCCCGGGACTAGCGGGAAAGCTGAGCAGTTCTTC.

The chain combines TRBV9 with TRBJ2-5; 8 bases are shared with TRBD1. The CDR3 loop spans 14 amino acids. The germline V gene has CDR1 SGDLS and CDR2 YYNGEE. V dropped 3 bases and J dropped 5; count of bases not matched to a gene: 6. Written as DNA, the CDR3 is TGTGCCAGCAGCGGGTTGACAGGGGTGGAGACCCAGTACTTC. Translated: CASSGLTGVETQYF.

The chain uses TRBV6-2 or TRBV6-3 and TRBJ2-1; 11 nucleotides agree with TRBD2. CDR1 is MNHEY and CDR2 is SVGEGT in the germline V gene. The CDR3 has 16 amino acids. Trimming at V came to 6 bases and at J to 7 bases, leaving 11 bases not matched to a gene. CDR3 protein: CASSPRLLAGGNEQFF. In DNA, the CDR3 is TGTGCCAGCAGCCCTAGGTTGTTAGCGGGAGGGAATGAGCAGTTCTTC.

This clonotype was seen many times. The chain is built from TRBV5-1 and TRBJ1-1, with unresolved D. The CDR3 totals 15 residues. Trimming took 0 bases from V and 4 from J, leaving 13 bases between them. Per the germline V gene, CDR1 is SGHRS and CDR2 is YFSETQ. The CDR3 coding sequence is TGCGCCAGCAGCTTGGGGGCAGGAGGAGGCACTGAAGCTTTCTTT. Translated, it gives CASSLGAGGGTEAFF. The complete variable domain, with remaining parts taken from reference TRBV5-1 and TRBJ1-1, reads KAGVTQTPRYLIKTRGQQVTLSCSPISGHRSVSWYQQTPGQGLQFLFEYFSETQRNKGNFPGRFSGRQFSNSRSEMNVSTLELGDSALYLCASSLGAGGGTEAFFGQGTRLTVV.

This clonotype was picked up many times. A read error may account for a junction end that differs from germline. The rearrangement uses TRBV6-1 and TRBJ1-1; TRBD1 agrees at 7 bases. This CDR3 has 13 amino acids. Germline values: CDR1 MNHNS, CDR2 SASEGT. The CDR3 region is CASSHFYLPGTDF. Written as DNA, the CDR3 is TGTGCCAGCAGTCACTTTTACCTTCCCGGGACAGACTTT.

This chain connects TRBV7-9 to TRBJ1-2; TRBD1 might be the D (5 bases). The CDR3 sequence is 16 residues long. Trimming removed 5 bases at V and 3 bases at J, with 19 bases between. CDR1 SEHNR and CDR2 FQNEAQ come from the germline V gene (reference sequence). Here the CDR3 DNA reads TGTGCCAGCAGCCTCCCCCCCACAGGCCAAGACTATGGCTACACCTTC. Amino acids: CASSLPPTGQDYGYTF.

This clonotype was recorded at least ten times. The V and J genes are TRBV29-1 and TRBJ2-5, with 7 bases identical to TRBD2. The CDR3 runs 14 residues. Germline V lookup: CDR1 SQVTM, CDR2 ANQGSEA. V trimming: 3 bases; J trimming: 4 bases; junction bases outside the gene matches: 8. CDR3: CSVEGRARGETQYF. Written as DNA, the CDR3 is TGCAGCGTTGAGGGGAGGGCGAGGGGAGAGACCCAGTACTTC.

J is TRBJ2-7 and V is TRBV6-2 or TRBV6-3; D perhaps matches TRBD1 (5 bases). The V gene lost 2 bases and the J gene lost 2 bases, with 10 bases spanning the gap. Germline CDR1 is MNHEY and CDR2 is SVGEGT. This CDR3 has 14 amino acids. CDR3: CASSYPLGAYEQYF. The CDR3 region has the DNA TGTGCCAGCAGTTACCCCCTAGGGGCCTACGAGCAGTACTTC.

This clonotype was found a few times. DNA for the CDR3: TGTGCCAGCAGTTCGAAATCCGGGACTAGCGGGAGTTTAGGTGAGCAGTTCTTC. This sequence encodes CASSSKSGTSGSLGEQFF. This chain links TRBV28 with TRBJ2-1; 14 positions match TRBD2. The CDR3 spans 18 residues. Trimming cost V 4 bases and J 9 bases; bases outside gene matches: 14. Germline CDR1 MDHEN, CDR2 SYDVKM.

The CDR3, as DNA: TGTGCCAGTAGTATGAGAAGGGAGACGGGACAGCCCCAGCATTTT. It codes for CASSMRRETGQPQHF. V is TRBV19 and J is TRBJ1-5; D unclear. There are 15 residues in the CDR3. With 3 bases removed from V and 7 bases from J, the gap between germline ends came to 16 bases. Looked up from germline, CDR1 is LNHDA and CDR2 is SQIVND (reference sequence).

The chain recombines TRBV4-1 with TRBJ1-1, with 8 bases aligning to TRBD1. Germline-derived CDR1 and CDR2 are MGHRA and YSYEKL. V lost 5 bases and J lost 0; bases outside the gene matches: 17. The CDR3 contains 19 residues. DNA of the CDR3: TGCGCCAGCAGCTCCGGGACAGGCGTCGGGTCTATTATGAACACTGAAGCTTTCTTT. Translation gives CASSSGTGVGSIMNTEAFF.

This clonotype was found a few times. The CDR3 is CASSFGGSEITQYF. The CDR3 DNA sequence: TGTGCCAGCAGTTTTGGGGGGTCAGAGATAACGCAGTATTTT. The genes are TRBV28 and TRBJ2-3, with D perhaps matching TRBD2 (6 bases). The CDR3 is 14 amino acids. Germline CDR1 and CDR2: MDHEN and SYDVKM. V lost 3 bases, J lost 9 bases, and 16 bases lay in between.

The table lists this clonotype with a few counts. The chain joins TRBV7-8 to TRBJ1-5; a possible D gene is TRBD1 (5 bases). This CDR3 is built from 18 residues. The germline CDR1 and CDR2 sequences are SGHVS and FQNEAQ. V was shortened by 0 bases and J by 2 bases, with 17 bases between the two germline ends. The CDR3 is CASSLAGDTGGGNQPQHF. In DNA form, the CDR3 reads TGTGCCAGCAGCTTAGCGGGGGATACGGGCGGGGGCAATCAGCCCCAGCATTTT. Full variable domain (remainder filled in from reference TRBV7-8 and TRBJ1-5): GAGVSQSPRYKVAKRGQDVALRCDPISGHVSLFWYQQALGQGPEFLTYFQNEAQLDKSGLPSDRFFAERPEGSVSTLKIQRTQQEDSAVYLCASSLAGDTGGGNQPQHFGDGTRLSIL.